This entry is about one T cell receptor (beta chain). CDR3 length: 10 amino acids. The germline V gene has CDR1 SQVTM and CDR2 ANQGSEA. The V end lost 7 bases, the J end lost 6 bases, and 9 bases lay between the germline ends. As originally analysed: Amplification of reference gene primers was used by the study to estimate nucleated cell counts. Measured with immunoSEQ multiplex PCR; TCRdb has only the in-frame clones, and not every one. V, J and clone size derive from that table, while D and trimming were established from the DNA sequence. Of approximately 250,000 clones detected, roughly four fifths appear once; the ten largest clones hold about 15%. The source of the sample is a study of blood T cell repertoires in COVID-19.

This sequence originates from a man in his forties who had recovered from COVID-19. This chain connects TRBV29-1 to TRBJ1-1; D call uncertain. What was sequenced was PBMCs or T cells enriched from blood (not recorded which). The CDR3 region has the DNA TGCAGCGGCTGGGAGGCTGAAGCTTTCTTT. Protein product: CSGWEAEAFF.